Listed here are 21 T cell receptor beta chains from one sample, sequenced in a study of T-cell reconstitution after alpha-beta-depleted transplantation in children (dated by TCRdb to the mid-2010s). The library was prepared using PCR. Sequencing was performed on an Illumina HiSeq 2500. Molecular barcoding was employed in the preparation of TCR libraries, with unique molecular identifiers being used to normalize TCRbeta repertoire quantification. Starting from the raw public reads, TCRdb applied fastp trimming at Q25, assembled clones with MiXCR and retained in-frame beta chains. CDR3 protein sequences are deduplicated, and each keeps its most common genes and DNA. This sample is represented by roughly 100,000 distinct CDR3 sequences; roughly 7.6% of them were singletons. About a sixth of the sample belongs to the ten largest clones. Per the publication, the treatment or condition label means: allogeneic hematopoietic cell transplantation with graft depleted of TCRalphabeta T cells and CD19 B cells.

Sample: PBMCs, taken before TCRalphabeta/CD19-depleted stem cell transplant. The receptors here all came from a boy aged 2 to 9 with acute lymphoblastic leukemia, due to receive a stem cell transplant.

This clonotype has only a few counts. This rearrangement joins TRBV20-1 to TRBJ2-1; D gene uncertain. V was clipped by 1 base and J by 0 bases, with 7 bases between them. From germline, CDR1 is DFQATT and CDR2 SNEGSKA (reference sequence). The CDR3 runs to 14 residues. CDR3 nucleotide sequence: TGCAGTGCTAGAGCTCCGACCTCCTACAATGAGCAGTTCTTC. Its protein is CSARAPTSYNEQFF.

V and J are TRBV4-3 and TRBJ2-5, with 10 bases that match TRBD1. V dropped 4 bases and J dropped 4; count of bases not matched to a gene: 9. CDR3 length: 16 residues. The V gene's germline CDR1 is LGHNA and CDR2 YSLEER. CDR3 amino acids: CASSRYGQGVGETQYF. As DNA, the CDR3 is TGCGCCAGCAGCCGGTATGGACAGGGGGTAGGAGAGACCCAGTACTTC.

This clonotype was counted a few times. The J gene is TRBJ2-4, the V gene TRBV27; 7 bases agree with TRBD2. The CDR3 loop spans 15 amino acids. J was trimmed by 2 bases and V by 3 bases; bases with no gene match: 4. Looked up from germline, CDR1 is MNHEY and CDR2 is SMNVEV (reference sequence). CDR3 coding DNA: TGTGCCAGCAGTTTCCGTAGCGGGTCCAAAAACATTCAGTACTTC. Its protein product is CASSFRSGSKNIQYF.

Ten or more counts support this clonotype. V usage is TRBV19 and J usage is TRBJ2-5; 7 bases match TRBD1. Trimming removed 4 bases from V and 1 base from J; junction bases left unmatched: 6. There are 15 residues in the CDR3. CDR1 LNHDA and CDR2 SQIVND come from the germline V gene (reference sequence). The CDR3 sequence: CASSTGGSFQETQYF. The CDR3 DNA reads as TGTGCCAGTAGTACAGGGGGATCCTTCCAAGAGACCCAGTACTTC. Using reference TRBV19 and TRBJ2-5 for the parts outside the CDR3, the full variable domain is DGGITQSPKYLFRKEGQNVTLSCEQNLNHDAMYWYRQDPGQGLRLIYYSQIVNDFQKGDIAEGYSVSREKKESFPLTVTSAQKNPTAFYLCASSTGGSFQETQYFGPGTRLLVL.

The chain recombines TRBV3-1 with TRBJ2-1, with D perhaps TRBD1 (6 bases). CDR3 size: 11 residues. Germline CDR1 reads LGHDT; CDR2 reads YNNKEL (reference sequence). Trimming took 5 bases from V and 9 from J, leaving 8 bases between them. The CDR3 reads CASSGDIEQFF. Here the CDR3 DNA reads TGTGCCAGCAGCGGGGACATTGAGCAGTTCTTC.

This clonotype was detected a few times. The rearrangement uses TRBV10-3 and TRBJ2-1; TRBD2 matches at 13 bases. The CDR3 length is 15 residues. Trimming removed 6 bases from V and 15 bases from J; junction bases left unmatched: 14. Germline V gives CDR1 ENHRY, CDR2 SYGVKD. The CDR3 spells CAISAGLAGEGSRFF. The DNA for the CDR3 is TGTGCCATCAGCGCTGGACTAGCGGGGGAAGGTAGTCGGTTCTTC.

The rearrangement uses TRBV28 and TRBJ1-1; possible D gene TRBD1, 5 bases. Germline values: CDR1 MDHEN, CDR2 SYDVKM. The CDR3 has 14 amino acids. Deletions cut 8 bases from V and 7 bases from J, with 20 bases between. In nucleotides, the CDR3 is TGTGCCAGCTTACTTGGACTGGGGGTAGATGAAGCTTTCTTT. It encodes CASLLGLGVDEAFF.

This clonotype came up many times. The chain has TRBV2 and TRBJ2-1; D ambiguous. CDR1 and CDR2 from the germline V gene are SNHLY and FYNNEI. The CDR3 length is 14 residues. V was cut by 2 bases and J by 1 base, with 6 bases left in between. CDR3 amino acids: CASSEMISYNEQFF. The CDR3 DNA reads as TGTGCCAGCAGTGAAATGATTTCCTACAATGAGCAGTTCTTC. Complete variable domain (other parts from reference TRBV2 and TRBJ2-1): EPEVTQTPSHQVTQMGQEVILRCVPISNHLYFYWYRQILGQKVEFLVSFYNNEISEKSEIFDDQFSVERPDGSNFTLKIRSTKLEDSAMYFCASSEMISYNEQFFGPGTRLTVL.

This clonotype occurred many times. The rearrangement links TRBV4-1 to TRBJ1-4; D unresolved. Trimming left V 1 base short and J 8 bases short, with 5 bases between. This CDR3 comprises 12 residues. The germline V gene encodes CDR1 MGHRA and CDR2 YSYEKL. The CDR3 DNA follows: TGCGCCAGCAGCCAAGGCGGAGAAAAACTGTTTTTT. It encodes CASSQGGEKLFF.

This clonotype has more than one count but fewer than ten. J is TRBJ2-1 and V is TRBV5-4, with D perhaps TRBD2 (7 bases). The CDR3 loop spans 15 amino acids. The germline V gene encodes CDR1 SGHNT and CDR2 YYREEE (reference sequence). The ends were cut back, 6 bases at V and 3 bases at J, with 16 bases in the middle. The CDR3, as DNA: TGTGCCAGCACCCCTAACGGGGGGCACTACAATGAGCAGTTCTTC. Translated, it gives CASTPNGGHYNEQFF.

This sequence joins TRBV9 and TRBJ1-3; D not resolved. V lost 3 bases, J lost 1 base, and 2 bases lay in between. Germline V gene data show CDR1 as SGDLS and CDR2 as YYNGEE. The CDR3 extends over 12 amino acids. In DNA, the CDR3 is TGTGCCAGCAGCGAGTCTGGAAACACCATATATTTT. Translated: CASSESGNTIYF.

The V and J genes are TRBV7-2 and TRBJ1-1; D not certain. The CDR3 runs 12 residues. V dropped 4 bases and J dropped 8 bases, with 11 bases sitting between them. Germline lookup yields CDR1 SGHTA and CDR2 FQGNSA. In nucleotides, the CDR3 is TGTGCCAGCAGCTCTCTGGGTGGGGAAGCTTTCTTT. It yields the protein CASSSLGGEAFF.

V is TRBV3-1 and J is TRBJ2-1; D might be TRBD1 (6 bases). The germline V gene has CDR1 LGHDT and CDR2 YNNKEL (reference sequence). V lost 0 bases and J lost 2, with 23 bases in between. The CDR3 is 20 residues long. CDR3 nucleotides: TGTGCCAGCAGCCAAGAAGGGTGCGTATGGGGCAGGGGCCCCTACAATGAGCAGTTCTTC. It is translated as CASSQEGCVWGRGPYNEQFF.

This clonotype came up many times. The CDR3 DNA is TGTGCCAGCAGCTATCGGACAGGGAGCCACGAGCAGTACTTC. Translated: CASSYRTGSHEQYF. This chain joins TRBV5-4 and TRBJ2-7, with 8 nucleotides matching TRBD1. Trimming took 3 bases from V and 5 from J; bases not matched to a gene: 7. CDR3 length equals 14 residues. Germline V gene lookup returns CDR1 SGHNT and CDR2 YYREEE (reference sequence).

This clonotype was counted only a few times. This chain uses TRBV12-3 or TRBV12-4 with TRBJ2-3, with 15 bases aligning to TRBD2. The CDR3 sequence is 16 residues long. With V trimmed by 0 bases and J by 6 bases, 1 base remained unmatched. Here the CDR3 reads CASSLAGTSGGDTQYF. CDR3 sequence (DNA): TGTGCCAGCAGTTTAGCCGGGACTAGCGGGGGGGATACGCAGTATTTT.

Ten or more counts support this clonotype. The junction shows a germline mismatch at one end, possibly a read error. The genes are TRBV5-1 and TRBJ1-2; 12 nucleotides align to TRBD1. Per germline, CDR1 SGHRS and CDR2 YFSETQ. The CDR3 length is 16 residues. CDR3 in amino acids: CASSFLKYPGTGGFTF. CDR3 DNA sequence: TGCGCCAGCAGCTTCCTCAAATACCCCGGGACAGGGGGCTTCACCTTC.

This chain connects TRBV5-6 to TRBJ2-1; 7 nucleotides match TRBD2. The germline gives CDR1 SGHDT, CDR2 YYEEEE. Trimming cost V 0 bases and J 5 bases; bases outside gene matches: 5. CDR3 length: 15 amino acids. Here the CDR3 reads CASSLGLALDNEQFF. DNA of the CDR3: TGTGCCAGCAGCTTGGGACTAGCATTGGACAATGAGCAGTTCTTC.

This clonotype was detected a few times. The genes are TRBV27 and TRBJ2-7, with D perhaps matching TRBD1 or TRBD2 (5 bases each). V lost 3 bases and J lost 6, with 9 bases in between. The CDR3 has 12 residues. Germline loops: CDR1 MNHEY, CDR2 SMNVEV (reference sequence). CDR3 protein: CASSFGGPEQYF. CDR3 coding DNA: TGTGCCAGCAGTTTTGGGGGACCCGAGCAGTACTTC.

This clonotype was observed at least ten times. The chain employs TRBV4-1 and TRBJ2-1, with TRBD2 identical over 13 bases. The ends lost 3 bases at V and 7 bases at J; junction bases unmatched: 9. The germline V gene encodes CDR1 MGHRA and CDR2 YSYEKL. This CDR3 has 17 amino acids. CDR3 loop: CASSQSPGTSGANEQFF. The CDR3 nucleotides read TGCGCCAGCAGCCAGTCTCCCGGGACTAGCGGGGCGAATGAGCAGTTCTTC.

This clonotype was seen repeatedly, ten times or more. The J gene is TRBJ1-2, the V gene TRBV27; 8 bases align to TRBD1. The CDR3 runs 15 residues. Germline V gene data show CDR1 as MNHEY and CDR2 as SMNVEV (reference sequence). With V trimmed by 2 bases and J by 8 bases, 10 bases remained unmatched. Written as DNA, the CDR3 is TGTGCCAGCAGTTTAGTGTCAGGGGGCTCTGAAGGCTACACCTTC. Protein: CASSLVSGGSEGYTF.

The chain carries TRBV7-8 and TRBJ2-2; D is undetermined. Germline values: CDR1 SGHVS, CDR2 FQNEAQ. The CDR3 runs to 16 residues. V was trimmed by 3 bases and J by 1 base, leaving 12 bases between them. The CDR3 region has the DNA TGTGCCAGCAGCTTTGGTCACACTCTGAACACCGGGGAGCTGTTTTTT. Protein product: CASSFGHTLNTGELFF.